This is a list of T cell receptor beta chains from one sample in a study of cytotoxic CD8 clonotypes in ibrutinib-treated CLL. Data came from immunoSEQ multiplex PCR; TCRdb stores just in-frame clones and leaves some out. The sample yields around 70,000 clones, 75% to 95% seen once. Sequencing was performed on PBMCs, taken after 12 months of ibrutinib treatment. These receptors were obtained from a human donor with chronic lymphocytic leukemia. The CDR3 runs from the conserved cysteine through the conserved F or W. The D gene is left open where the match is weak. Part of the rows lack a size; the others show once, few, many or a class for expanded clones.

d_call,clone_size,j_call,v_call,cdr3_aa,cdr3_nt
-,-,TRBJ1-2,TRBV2,CASSEGWDRTNYGYTF,TGTGCCAGCAGTGAAGGTTGGGACCGCACTAACTATGGCTACACCTTC
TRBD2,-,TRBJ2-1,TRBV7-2,CASRTSGRDNEQFF,TGTGCCAGCAGAACTAGCGGGAGAGACAATGAGCAGTTCTTC
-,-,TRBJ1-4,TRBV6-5,CASNPGYGNEKLFF,TGTGCCAGTAACCCAGGGTACGGTAATGAAAAACTGTTTTTT
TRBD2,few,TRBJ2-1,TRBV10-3,CAISREVGGEQFF,TGTGCCATCAGTCGGGAGGTGGGTGGTGAGCAGTTCTTC
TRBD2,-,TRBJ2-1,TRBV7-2,CASSSGTRYNEQFF,TGTGCCAGCAGCTCCGGGACTAGATACAATGAGCAGTTCTTC
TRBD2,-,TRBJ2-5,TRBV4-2,CASSQSASGKETQYF,TGTGCCAGCAGCCAATCGGCTAGCGGAAAAGAGACCCAGTACTTC
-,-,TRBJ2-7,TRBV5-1,CASSFEGGPTREQYF,TGCGCCAGCAGCTTCGAAGGCGGGCCCACGAGGGAGCAGTACTTC
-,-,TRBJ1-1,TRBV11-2,CASSLDAVALRAFF,TGTGCCAGCAGCTTGGACGCAGTCGCTTTGCGAGCTTTCTTT
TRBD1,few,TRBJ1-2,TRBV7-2,CASSQSRTGDGYTF,TGTGCCAGCAGCCAAAGCCGTACAGGGGATGGCTACACCTTC
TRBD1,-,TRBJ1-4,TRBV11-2,CASATGTLEKLFF,TGTGCCAGCGCGACAGGGACTTTGGAAAAACTGTTTTTT
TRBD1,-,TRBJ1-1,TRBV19,CASDRGRSNTEAFF,TGTGCCAGTGACAGGGGGCGTTCGAACACTGAAGCTTTCTTT
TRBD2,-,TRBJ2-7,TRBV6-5,CASSYSGTSSHEQYF,TGTGCCAGCAGTTACTCGGGGACTAGTAGCCACGAGCAGTACTTC
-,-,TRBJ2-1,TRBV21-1,CATRETGIPPYNEQFF,TGTGCCACCCGAGAAACAGGGATACCTCCCTACAATGAGCAGTTCTTC
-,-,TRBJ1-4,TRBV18,CASSPSHRDEKLFF,TGTGCCAGCTCACCTTCCCACAGGGATGAAAAACTGTTTTTT
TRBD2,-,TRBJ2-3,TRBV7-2,CASIEHGLAGSTDTQYF,TGTGCCAGCATCGAACACGGACTAGCGGGTAGCACAGATACGCAGTATTTT
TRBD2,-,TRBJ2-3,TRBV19,CASMRTSGPTGTDTQYF,TGTGCCAGTATGAGGACTAGCGGGCCTACGGGGACAGATACGCAGTATTTT
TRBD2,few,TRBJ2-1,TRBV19,CASSNDGRALGEQFF,TGTGCCAGTAGTAACGACGGGAGGGCTCTGGGTGAGCAGTTCTTC
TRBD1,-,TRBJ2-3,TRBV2,CASIPGTATDTQYF,TGTGCCAGCATACCCGGGACAGCCACAGATACGCAGTATTTT
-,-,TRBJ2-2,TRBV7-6,CASSSKNRVATGELFF,TGTGCCAGCAGCTCCAAAAACAGGGTGGCAACCGGGGAGCTGTTTTTT
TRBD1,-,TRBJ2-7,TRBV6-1,CASSEDDGQGVPYEQYF,TGTGCCAGCAGTGAAGATGATGGACAGGGGGTGCCATACGAGCAGTACTTC
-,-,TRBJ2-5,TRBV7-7,CASSPGPDQYF,TGTGCCAGCAGCCCAGGACCGGACCAGTACTTC
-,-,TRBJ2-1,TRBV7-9,CASSPSSSSGAYNEQFF,TGTGCCAGCAGCCCATCGAGTTCGTCGGGGGCCTACAATGAGCAGTTCTTC
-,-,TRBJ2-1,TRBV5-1,CASSLALRVSSYNEQFF,TGCGCCAGCAGCTTGGCTTTGCGGGTGAGCTCCTACAATGAGCAGTTCTTC